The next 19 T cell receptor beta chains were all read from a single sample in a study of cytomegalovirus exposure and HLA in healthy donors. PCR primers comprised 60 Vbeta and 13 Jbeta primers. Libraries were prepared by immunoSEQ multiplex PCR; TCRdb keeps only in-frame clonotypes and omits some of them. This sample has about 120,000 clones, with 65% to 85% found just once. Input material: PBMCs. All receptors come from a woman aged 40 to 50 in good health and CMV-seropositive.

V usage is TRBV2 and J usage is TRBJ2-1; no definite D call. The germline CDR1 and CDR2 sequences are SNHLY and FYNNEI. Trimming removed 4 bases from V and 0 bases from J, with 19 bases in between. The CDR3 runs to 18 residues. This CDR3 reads CASSGSRRLQSSYNEQFF. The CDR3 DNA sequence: TGTGCCAGCAGTGGAAGTCGGCGACTTCAAAGCTCCTACAATGAGCAGTTCTTC.

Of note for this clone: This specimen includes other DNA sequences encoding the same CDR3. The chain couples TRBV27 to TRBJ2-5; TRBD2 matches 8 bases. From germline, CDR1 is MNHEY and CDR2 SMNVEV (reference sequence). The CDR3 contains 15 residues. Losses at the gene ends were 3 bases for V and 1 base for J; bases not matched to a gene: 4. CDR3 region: CASSLSTSGQETQYF. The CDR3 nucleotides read TGTGCCAGCAGTTTGTCAACTAGCGGCCAAGAGACCCAGTACTTC.

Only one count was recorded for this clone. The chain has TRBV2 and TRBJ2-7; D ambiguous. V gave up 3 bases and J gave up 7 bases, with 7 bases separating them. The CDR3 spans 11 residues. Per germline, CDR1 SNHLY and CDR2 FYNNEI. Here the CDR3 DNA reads TGTGCCAGCAGTGATTTCCAGGAGCAGTACTTC. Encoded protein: CASSDFQEQYF.

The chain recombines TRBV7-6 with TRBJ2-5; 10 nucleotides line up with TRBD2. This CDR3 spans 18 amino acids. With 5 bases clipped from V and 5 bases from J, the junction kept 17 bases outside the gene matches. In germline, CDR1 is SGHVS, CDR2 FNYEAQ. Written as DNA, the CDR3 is TGTGCCAGCAGCCGAACAAGACTTACCCTAGCGGGAGAGGAGACCCAGTACTTC. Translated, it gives CASSRTRLTLAGEETQYF.

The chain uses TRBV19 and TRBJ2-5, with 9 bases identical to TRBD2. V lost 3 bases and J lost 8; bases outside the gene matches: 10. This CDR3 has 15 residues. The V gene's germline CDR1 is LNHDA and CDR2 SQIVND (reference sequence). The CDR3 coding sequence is TGTGCCAGTAGTATCGGAGCGGGAGGCCAGGAAACCCAGTACTTC. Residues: CASSIGAGGQETQYF.

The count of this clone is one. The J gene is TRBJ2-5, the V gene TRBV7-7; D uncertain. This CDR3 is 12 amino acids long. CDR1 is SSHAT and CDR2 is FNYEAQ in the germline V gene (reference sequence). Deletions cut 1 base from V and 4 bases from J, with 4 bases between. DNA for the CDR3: TGTGCCAGCAGCTTAGATCGAGAGACCCAGTACTTC. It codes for CASSLDRETQYF.

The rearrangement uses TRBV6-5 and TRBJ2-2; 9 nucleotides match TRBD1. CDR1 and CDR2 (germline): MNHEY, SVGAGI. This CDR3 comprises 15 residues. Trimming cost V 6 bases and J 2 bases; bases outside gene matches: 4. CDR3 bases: TGTGCCAGCAGGACAGGGGGTAGTAACACCGGGGAGCTGTTTTTT. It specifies CASRTGGSNTGELFF.

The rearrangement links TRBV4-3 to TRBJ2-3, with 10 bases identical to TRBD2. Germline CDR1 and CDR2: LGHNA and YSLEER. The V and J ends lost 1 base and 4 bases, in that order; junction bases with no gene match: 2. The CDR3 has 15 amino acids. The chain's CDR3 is CASSQASGSPDTQYF. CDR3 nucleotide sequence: TGCGCCAGCAGCCAAGCTAGCGGGAGCCCAGATACGCAGTATTTT.

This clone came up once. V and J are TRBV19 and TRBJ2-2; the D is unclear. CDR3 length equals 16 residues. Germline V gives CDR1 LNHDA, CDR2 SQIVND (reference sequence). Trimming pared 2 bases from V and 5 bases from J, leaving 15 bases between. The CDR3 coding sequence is TGTGCCAGTAGTATACCTGGAGTGAGCCTTACCGGGGAGCTGTTTTTT. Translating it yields CASSIPGVSLTGELFF.

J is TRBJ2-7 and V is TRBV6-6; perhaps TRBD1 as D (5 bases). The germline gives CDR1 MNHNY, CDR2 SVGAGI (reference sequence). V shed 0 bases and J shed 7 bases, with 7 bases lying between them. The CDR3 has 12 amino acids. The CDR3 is CASSYSPGEQYF. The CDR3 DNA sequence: TGTGCCAGCAGTTACTCGCCAGGGGAGCAGTACTTC.

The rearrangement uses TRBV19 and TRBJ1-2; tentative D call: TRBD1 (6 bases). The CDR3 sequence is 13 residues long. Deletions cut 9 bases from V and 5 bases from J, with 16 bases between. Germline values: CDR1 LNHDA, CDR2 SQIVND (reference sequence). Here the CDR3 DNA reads TGTGCCAGCCGACAGGCCAGGGTGTATGGCTACACCTTC. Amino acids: CASRQARVYGYTF.

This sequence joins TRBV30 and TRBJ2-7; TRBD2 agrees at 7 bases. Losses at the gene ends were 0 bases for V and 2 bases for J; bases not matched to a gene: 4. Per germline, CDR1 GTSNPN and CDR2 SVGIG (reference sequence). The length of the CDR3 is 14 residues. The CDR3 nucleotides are TGTGCCTGGAGTGTAGGCGGGAGTACCTACGAGCAGTACTTC. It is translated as CAWSVGGSTYEQYF.

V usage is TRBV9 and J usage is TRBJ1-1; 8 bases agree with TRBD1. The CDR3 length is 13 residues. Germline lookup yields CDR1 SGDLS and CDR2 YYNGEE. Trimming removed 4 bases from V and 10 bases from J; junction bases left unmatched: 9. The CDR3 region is CASSPRMTGVAFF. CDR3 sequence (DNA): TGTGCCAGCAGCCCACGAATGACAGGGGTAGCTTTCTTT.

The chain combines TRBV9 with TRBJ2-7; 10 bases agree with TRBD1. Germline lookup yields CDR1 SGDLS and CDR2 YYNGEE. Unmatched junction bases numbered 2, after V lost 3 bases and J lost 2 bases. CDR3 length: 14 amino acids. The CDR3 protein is CASSAGQGTYEQYF. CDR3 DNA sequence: TGTGCCAGCAGCGCGGGACAGGGGACCTACGAGCAGTACTTC. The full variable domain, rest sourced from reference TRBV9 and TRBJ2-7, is DSGVTQTPKHLITATGQRVTLRCSPRSGDLSVYWYQQSLDQGLQFLIQYYNGEERAKGNILERFSAQQFPDLHSELNLSSLELGDSALYFCASSAGQGTYEQYFGPGTRLTVT.

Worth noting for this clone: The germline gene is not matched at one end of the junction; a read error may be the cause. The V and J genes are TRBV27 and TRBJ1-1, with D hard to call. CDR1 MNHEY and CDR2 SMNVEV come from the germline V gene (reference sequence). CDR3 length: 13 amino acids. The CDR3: CAGSFTVNTEAFF. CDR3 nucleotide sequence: TGTGCCGGCAGTTTTACGGTAAACACTGAAGCTTTCTTT.

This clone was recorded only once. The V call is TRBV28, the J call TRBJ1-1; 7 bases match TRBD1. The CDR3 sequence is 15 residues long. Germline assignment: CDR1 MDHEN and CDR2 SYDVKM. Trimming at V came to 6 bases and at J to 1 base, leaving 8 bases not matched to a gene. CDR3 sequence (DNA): TGTGCCAGCAGAATTATGGACAGGTCGAACACTGAAGCTTTCTTT. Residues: CASRIMDRSNTEAFF.

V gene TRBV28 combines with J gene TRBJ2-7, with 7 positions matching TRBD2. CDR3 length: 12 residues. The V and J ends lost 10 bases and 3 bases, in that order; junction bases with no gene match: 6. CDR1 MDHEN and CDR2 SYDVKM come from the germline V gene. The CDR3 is CATSGNSYEQYF. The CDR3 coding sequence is TGTGCCACCAGCGGGAACAGCTACGAGCAGTACTTC.

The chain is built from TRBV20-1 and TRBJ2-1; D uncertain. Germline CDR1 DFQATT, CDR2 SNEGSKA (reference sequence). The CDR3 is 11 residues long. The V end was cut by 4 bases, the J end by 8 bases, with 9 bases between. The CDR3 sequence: CSAKLMDEQFF. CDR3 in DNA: TGCAGTGCTAAACTAATGGATGAGCAGTTCTTC.

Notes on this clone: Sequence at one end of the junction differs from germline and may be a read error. The CDR3 here is CSSFRAGTDGYTF. The CDR3 DNA reads as TGTTCCAGCTTCAGAGCAGGGACTGATGGCTACACCTTC. The chain combines TRBV7-9 with TRBJ1-2, with D possibly TRBD1 on 5 matching bases. This CDR3 is built from 13 residues. Per the germline V gene, CDR1 is SEHNR and CDR2 is FQNEAQ (reference sequence).